The 21 T cell receptor beta chains below were found in one sample sequenced in a study of cytomegalovirus exposure and HLA in healthy donors (dated by TCRdb to the late 2010s). Receptors were amplified or captured by the immunoSEQ multiplex PCR assay. For the multiplex PCR, a mixture combining 60 forward primers for TCR Vbeta segments and 13 reverse primers for TCR Jbeta segments was used. The clones in this table, taken by TCRdb from immuneACCESS, are in-frame only. Not every clone is retained; where verified, under half of the shortfall comes from an unresolved V gene, and the cause of the rest is unknown. A total of around 75,000 clones appear in this sample, around 78% of them only once. Clones ranked in the top ten supply 3% to 4% of the sample. The specimen was PBMCs. Receptors were obtained from a man aged 40-49 years in good health and CMV-seronegative.

This clone came up a few times. The chain has TRBV6-6 and TRBJ2-3; TRBD1 might be the D (6 bases). The V end was cut by 2 bases, the J end by 2 bases, with 8 bases between. Germline CDR1 MNHNY, CDR2 SVGAGI (reference sequence). The CDR3 consists of 14 residues. The CDR3 nucleotides read TGTGCCAGCAGTTACGGGGGCTTCACAGATACGCAGTATTTT. It encodes CASSYGGFTDTQYF.

The V gene is TRBV11-2, the J gene TRBJ2-3; 9 bases align to TRBD2. V gave up 5 bases and J gave up 4 bases; unmatched junction bases: 10. This CDR3 region has 16 residues. CDR1 is SGHAT, CDR2 FQNNGV, per germline. The DNA for the CDR3 is TGTGCCAGCAGCCAACAGCTGGGACTAGCTTCAGATACGCAGTATTTT. Translation gives CASSQQLGLASDTQYF.

The CDR3 spells CASSMDRGPNTGELFF. The CDR3 DNA reads TGTGCCAGCAGTATGGACAGGGGCCCGAACACCGGGGAGCTGTTTTTT. The V and J genes are TRBV2 and TRBJ2-2; TRBD1 matches 9 bases. Germline CDR1 is SNHLY and CDR2 is FYNNEI. The CDR3 loop spans 16 amino acids. The trim removed 5 bases at V and 0 bases at J, leaving 4 bases unmatched.

The gene calls are TRBV5-5 and TRBJ2-3, with 7 bases matching TRBD1. Germline trimming cut 2 bases from V and 0 bases from J; bases unmatched to any gene: 3. The CDR3 is made up of 15 amino acids. CDR1 is SGHKS and CDR2 is YYEKEE in the germline V gene (reference sequence). For the CDR3, the DNA is TGTGCCAGCAGCTTCCCGACAGGGAGCACAGATACGCAGTATTTT. Translation: CASSFPTGSTDTQYF.

The rearrangement joins TRBV20-1 to TRBJ2-7; weak D call: TRBD1 (6 bases). The germline gives CDR1 DFQATT, CDR2 SNEGSKA (reference sequence). Trimming shortened V by 6 bases and J by 4 bases, and 10 bases separated the two germline ends. The CDR3 contains 11 residues. CDR3 sequence (DNA): TGCAGTGCAAAGACAGGATACGAGCAGTACTTC. It encodes CSAKTGYEQYF.

The rearrangement uses TRBV7-9 and TRBJ1-2; 8 positions agree with TRBD1. This CDR3 spans 14 amino acids. The germline gives CDR1 SEHNR, CDR2 FQNEAQ (reference sequence). The trim removed 5 bases at V and 3 bases at J, leaving 5 bases unmatched. CDR3 loop: CASSRQGSDYGYTF. CDR3 coding DNA: TGTGCCAGCAGCCGACAGGGGTCCGACTATGGCTACACCTTC.

J is TRBJ2-7 and V is TRBV6-1, with D unresolved. CDR1 and CDR2 from the germline V gene are MNHNS and SASEGT. With 0 bases removed from V and 4 bases from J, the gap between germline ends came to 13 bases. The CDR3 is 15 amino acids. The CDR3 DNA sequence: TGTGCCAGCAGTGAAGCGCTAACAGACCCTTACGAGCAGTACTTC. It codes for CASSEALTDPYEQYF.

This clone is a singleton in its sample. V and J are TRBV19 and TRBJ1-5, with D hard to call. CDR3 length: 15 amino acids. Germline V CDR1 and CDR2: LNHDA, SQIVND (reference sequence). V was cut by 1 base and J by 11 bases, with 18 bases left in between. The CDR3 DNA sequence: TGTGCCAGTAGTATAGTCGACACGGCCATGATGACCCAGCATTTT. It translates to CASSIVDTAMMTQHF.

This clone was picked up a small number of times. The V and J genes are TRBV6-1 and TRBJ1-2; tentative D call: TRBD1 (5 bases). CDR3 size: 13 residues. Trimming shortened V by 6 bases and J by 8 bases, and 16 bases separated the two germline ends. Germline V gene sequence: CDR1 MNHNS, CDR2 SASEGT. The CDR3 DNA reads as TGTGCCAGCAGCAAGTCGGGACTGCGGGGCTACACCTTC. Translating it yields CASSKSGLRGYTF.

The chain couples TRBV7-9 to TRBJ2-1, with TRBD2 matching over 13 bases. V lost 6 bases, J lost 6 bases, and 11 bases stayed unmatched. This CDR3 has 17 residues. Germline assignment: CDR1 SEHNR and CDR2 FQNEAQ (reference sequence). CDR3 DNA: TGTGCCAGCAGGCGAGAGACGGGACTAGCGGGGTCCAATGAGCAGTTCTTC. This gives the protein CASRRETGLAGSNEQFF.

The chain combines TRBV7-3 with TRBJ2-3; D gene ambiguous. CDR1 SGHTA and CDR2 FQGTGA come from the germline V gene. The germline V and J ends were trimmed by 3 bases and 2 bases, with 9 bases remaining between them. This CDR3 has 14 residues. DNA for the CDR3: TGTGCCAGCAGCTTGGGCAGTATCACAGATACGCAGTATTTT. Translating it yields CASSLGSITDTQYF.

CDR3 sequence: CASSATGLAGGPVELETQYF. CDR3 nucleotide sequence: TGCGCCAGCAGCGCCACGGGACTAGCGGGGGGGCCGGTCGAGTTGGAGACCCAGTACTTC. This chain connects TRBV5-1 to TRBJ2-5, with TRBD2 matching 16 bases. With 4 bases clipped from V and 5 bases from J, the junction kept 17 bases outside the gene matches. The CDR3 is 20 amino acids. Germline-derived CDR1 and CDR2 are SGHRS and YFSETQ.

V is TRBV6-4 and J is TRBJ2-1, with D possibly matching TRBD2 (6 bases). Per the germline V gene, CDR1 is MRHNA and CDR2 is SNTAGT. This CDR3 contains 16 residues. V shed 2 bases and J shed 0 bases, with 11 bases lying between them. CDR3 sequence: CASSDGVGGSYNEQFF. As DNA, the CDR3 is TGTGCCAGCAGTGACGGCGTGGGGGGCTCCTACAATGAGCAGTTCTTC.

V usage is TRBV7-3 and J usage is TRBJ1-6; 10 nucleotides align to TRBD1. The CDR3 spans 15 residues. From germline, CDR1 is SGHTA and CDR2 FQGTGA. J lost 8 bases, V lost 4 bases, and 5 bases had no gene match. The CDR3 DNA follows: TGTGCCAGCAGCTCTAGGGACAGGGGTTATTCACCCCTCCACTTT. Translating gives CASSSRDRGYSPLHF.

The CDR3 sequence: CASSLDRGGTEAFF. CDR3 bases: TGTGCCAGCAGCTTGGACAGGGGTGGGACTGAAGCTTTCTTT. The chain recombines TRBV5-6 with TRBJ1-1, with 7 bases matching TRBD1. J lost 5 bases, V lost 0 bases, and 4 bases had no gene match. Germline assignment: CDR1 SGHDT and CDR2 YYEEEE. This CDR3 contains 14 residues.

The chain links TRBV29-1 to TRBJ2-5; maybe TRBD1 (5 bases). The closer fit of TRBJ2-7 to the DNA end suggests the J call may be wrong. The germline V gene has CDR1 SQVTM and CDR2 ANQGSEA. The CDR3 runs to 15 residues. This chain's CDR3 is CSVLRSGRSTYEQYF. In DNA, the CDR3 is TGCAGCGTCCTAAGGTCAGGGCGATCGACCTACGAGCAGTACTTC.

This clone was picked up one time. The chain combines TRBV7-9 with TRBJ2-5; 8 nucleotides match TRBD1. V lost 8 bases to trimming and J lost 1 base; unmatched junction nucleotides: 0. CDR1 is SEHNR and CDR2 is FQNEAQ in the germline V gene (reference sequence). This CDR3 comprises 12 residues. CDR3 nucleotide sequence: TGTGCCAGCGGGACAGGCCAAGAGACCCAGTACTTC. Residues: CASGTGQETQYF.

This rearrangement joins TRBV5-1 to TRBJ1-2; 9 bases line up with TRBD1. The V gene's germline CDR1 is SGHRS and CDR2 YFSETQ. V shed 4 bases and J 7 bases; nucleotides not matched to a gene: 8. The CDR3 totals 14 residues. The CDR3 DNA follows: TGCGCCAGCAGCCCGAATCGGGACAGGGCTGGCTACACCTTC. The encoded protein is CASSPNRDRAGYTF. Full variable domain (missing parts from reference TRBV5-1 and TRBJ1-2): KAGVTQTPRYLIKTRGQQVTLSCSPISGHRSVSWYQQTPGQGLQFLFEYFSETQRNKGNFPGRFSGRQFSNSRSEMNVSTLELGDSALYLCASSPNRDRAGYTFGSGTRLTVV.

This chain uses TRBV19 with TRBJ1-2, with 7 bases lining up with TRBD1. Losses at the gene ends were 4 bases for V and 4 bases for J; bases not matched to a gene: 9. CDR1 is LNHDA, CDR2 SQIVND, per germline (reference sequence). The CDR3 runs 15 residues. This CDR3 reads CASSTRQGQTYGYTF. CDR3 coding DNA: TGTGCCAGTAGTACTCGACAGGGACAAACCTATGGCTACACCTTC.

This chain links TRBV5-1 with TRBJ1-5; unclear D gene. CDR3 length: 15 amino acids. Germline CDR1 and CDR2: SGHRS and YFSETQ. The V end was cut by 5 bases, the J end by 1 base, with 13 bases between. In DNA, the CDR3 is TGCGCCAGCAGTCCGAGAGCAGGCAGCAATCAGCCCCAGCATTTT. Translated: CASSPRAGSNQPQHF.

The J gene is TRBJ1-1, the V gene TRBV7-9, with 9 bases matching TRBD1. Unmatched junction bases numbered 9, after V lost 5 bases and J lost 5 bases. The CDR3 is 15 residues long. In germline, CDR1 is SEHNR, CDR2 FQNEAQ (reference sequence). The CDR3 sequence is CASSDSGQGRTEAFF. CDR3 nucleotides: TGTGCCAGCAGCGATAGCGGACAGGGGCGGACTGAAGCTTTCTTT.